The sequence of this T cell receptor (beta chain) was determined in a study of T cells after yellow fever vaccination. Whole-study findings and limits: Abundant clonotypes from the bulk population could have been carried over as contaminants into FACS-sorted repertoires.

The V segment lost 0 bases and the J segment 3 bases; nucleotides outside the gene matches: 11. The CDR3 runs to 19 residues. Germline lookup yields CDR1 MNHEY and CDR2 SVGAGI. The study made its TCR cDNA through 5'RACE template switching. That step introduced a universal primer site along with UMIs. TCRdb reanalysed the 5' RACE reads using MiXCR and keeps one entry per CDR3 protein. This table holds 200,000 to 300,000 distinct CDR3 sequences, 10% to 15% found once. Notes on this clonotype: The antigen is not known.

The chain carries TRBV6-5 and TRBJ1-1, with TRBD1 matching 12 bases. This sequence originates from a man between 25 and 39 years old who received the YFV17D yellow fever vaccine. The starting material was CD4+ T cells sorted from PBMCs, obtained 45 days after the yellow fever booster vaccination. The CDR3 region is CASSYSMLGQGAGDTEAFF. CDR3 coding DNA: TGTGCCAGCAGTTACTCAATGCTGGGACAGGGGGCTGGGGACACTGAAGCTTTCTTT.